A selection of T cell receptor beta chains follows, all from one sample in a study of cytomegalovirus exposure and HLA in healthy donors. Sequenced by immunoSEQ multiplex PCR; TCRdb stores in-frame clones only, minus some. Of roughly 190,000 clones detected, 70% to 75% appear once; the ten largest clones hold under 5%. Sequencing was done on a sample of PBMCs. These receptor sequences come from a man aged 30-40 years in good health and CMV-seropositive. Each CDR3 is given with its conserved first and last residue. The D gene is left open where the match is weak. Clone sizes are given selectively: once, few, many, or a class where the clone is expanded.

d_call | j_call | clone_size | v_call | cdr3_aa | cdr3_nt
. | TRBJ2-2 | . | TRBV29-1 | CSVEDGSSNTGELFF | TGCAGCGTTGAAGACGGGTCTTCGAACACCGGGGAGCTGTTTTTT
. | TRBJ1-1 | few | TRBV7-2 | CASSPGRENTEAFF | TGTGCCAGCAGCCCGGGCAGGGAGAACACTGAAGCTTTCTTT
. | TRBJ1-1 | . | TRBV9 | CASSVGDTTNTEAFF | TGTGCCAGCAGCGTAGGGGACACCACAAACACTGAAGCTTTCTTT
TRBD1 | TRBJ1-5 | . | TRBV18 | CASSLASGTGSNQPQHF | TGTGCCAGCTCACTAGCTTCCGGGACAGGGAGTAATCAGCCCCAGCATTTT
. | TRBJ2-1 | . | TRBV28 | CASGTQGNAEQFF | TGTGCCAGCGGTACCCAGGGGAACGCTGAGCAGTTCTTC
. | TRBJ1-4 | once | TRBV2 | CASSINREGGEKLFF | TGTGCCAGCAGTATAAACAGGGAAGGGGGTGAAAAACTGTTTTTT
. | TRBJ2-2 | . | TRBV5-1 | CASSFQGNGELFF | TGCGCCAGCAGTTTCCAGGGGAACGGGGAGCTGTTTTTT
TRBD1 | TRBJ2-7 | many | TRBV10-2 | CASSGLGQGAEQYF | TGCGCCAGCAGTGGCCTCGGACAGGGGGCCGAGCAGTACTTC
TRBD2 | TRBJ2-1 | . | TRBV7-2 | CASSAPGLVLEQFF | TGTGCCAGCAGCGCCCCCGGACTAGTTCTTGAGCAGTTCTTC
. | TRBJ2-5 | . | TRBV6-5 | CASSRGETQYF | TGTGCCAGCAGTCGGGGTGAGACCCAGTACTTC
TRBD2 | TRBJ2-7 | . | TRBV4-2 | CASSQELAGVSYEQYF | TGTGCCAGCAGCCAAGAGTTGGCGGGAGTCTCCTACGAGCAGTACTTC
. | TRBJ2-7 | . | TRBV7-6 | CASSLTGGAGFYEQYF | TGTGCCAGCAGCTTAACTGGAGGGGCAGGGTTCTACGAGCAGTACTTC
TRBD1 | TRBJ1-4 | . | TRBV25-1 | CASSDYHRGTSEKLFF | TGTGCCAGCAGTGACTACCACAGGGGAACGTCGGAAAAACTGTTTTTT
TRBD1 | TRBJ1-1 | . | TRBV7-3 | CASRPTGEVTEAFF | TGTGCCAGCAGACCCACAGGGGAGGTCACTGAAGCTTTCTTT
TRBD1 | TRBJ1-4 | . | TRBV19 | CASKRGPNEKLFF | TGTGCCAGTAAGAGGGGGCCTAATGAAAAACTGTTTTTT
. | TRBJ2-3 | . | TRBV9 | CASSGPLGADTQYF | TGTGCCAGCAGCGGGCCCCTGGGAGCAGATACGCAGTATTTT
. | TRBJ2-3 | . | TRBV13 | CASSLRGDTQYF | TGTGCCAGCAGCTTACGAGGGGATACGCAGTATTTT
TRBD1 | TRBJ2-2 | . | TRBV7-2 | CASSWTGTVNTGELFF | TGTGCCAGCAGCTGGACCGGGACAGTGAACACCGGGGAGCTGTTTTTT
TRBD2 | TRBJ2-7 | . | TRBV7-3 | CASRLTGTSGYEQYF | TGTGCCAGCAGGTTAACCGGGACTAGCGGCTACGAGCAGTACTTC
TRBD1 | TRBJ2-7 | . | TRBV5-6 | CASSRTGEPYEQYF | TGTGCCAGCAGCCGAACAGGGGAACCCTACGAGCAGTACTTC
. | TRBJ1-1 | few | TRBV20-1 | CSAGEGGEAFF | TGCAGTGCTGGAGAAGGGGGTGAAGCTTTCTTT
. | TRBJ1-3 | . | TRBV7-2 | CASSPVIGGAGFGNTIYF | TGTGCCAGCAGCCCCGTTATAGGGGGGGCTGGTTTTGGAAACACCATATATTTT
TRBD2 | TRBJ2-2 | few | TRBV7-2 | CASRRLAGGPGELFF | TGTGCCAGCAGAAGACTAGCGGGGGGGCCCGGGGAGCTGTTTTTT
. | TRBJ1-1 | . | TRBV27 | CASSLRGSGTEAFF | TGTGCCAGCAGTTTACGGGGGAGCGGGACTGAAGCTTTCTTT
. | TRBJ1-2 | . | TRBV4-3 | CASSQDRNSIWYGYTF | TGCGCCAGCAGCCAAGATCGCAACAGCATATGGTATGGCTACACCTTC
TRBD1 | TRBJ2-1 | . | TRBV19 | CASSPYDRGGYNEQFF | TGTGCCAGTAGTCCCTATGACAGGGGCGGCTACAATGAGCAGTTCTTC
TRBD1 | TRBJ1-2 | many | TRBV7-8 | CASSLGQGYGYTF | TGTGCCAGCAGCTTGGGACAGGGGTATGGCTACACCTTC
TRBD2 | TRBJ2-7 | . | TRBV9 | CASSTSGVSYEQYF | TGTGCCAGCAGCACTAGCGGCGTTTCCTACGAGCAGTACTTC
TRBD1 | TRBJ2-1 | . | TRBV6-5 | CASSYSRTGLGNEQFF | TGTGCCAGCAGTTACTCGAGGACAGGGCTGGGCAATGAGCAGTTCTTC
. | TRBJ1-5 | . | TRBV4-1 | CASSQGGLNQPQHF | TGCGCCAGCAGCCAAGGTGGGCTCAATCAGCCCCAGCATTTT
. | TRBJ2-1 | . | TRBV7-7 | CASSLQGLYNEQFF | TGTGCTAGCAGCTTACAGGGATTGTACAATGAGCAGTTCTTC
. | TRBJ2-7 | . | TRBV6-5 | CASSMGRGTYEQYF | TGTGCCAGCAGTATGGGCAGGGGTACCTACGAGCAGTACTTC
. | TRBJ1-2 | . | TRBV29-1 | CSVGGGGSYTF | TGCAGCGTTGGGGGCGGGGGCAGCTACACCTTC
TRBD1 | TRBJ2-1 | . | TRBV12-5 | CASGLAGGREQFF | TGTGCTAGTGGTTTGGCAGGGGGTAGGGAGCAGTTCTTC
. | TRBJ1-1 | . | TRBV7-3 | CASSLRAESEAFF | TGTGCCAGCAGCTTAAGGGCAGAAAGTGAAGCTTTCTTT
TRBD2 | TRBJ2-7 | . | TRBV28 | CASTTSGTIYEQYF | TGTGCCAGCACCACATCCGGGACTATCTACGAGCAGTACTTC
. | TRBJ1-1 | . | TRBV20-1 | CSARGTEAFF | TGCAGTGCACGGGGGACTGAAGCTTTCTTT
TRBD1 | TRBJ2-3 | . | TRBV2 | CASSGDRGTDTQYF | TGTGCCAGCAGTGGCGACAGGGGTACAGATACGCAGTATTTT
TRBD2 | TRBJ2-2 | . | TRBV7-2 | CASSRTRDNTGELFF | TGTGCCAGCAGCCGGACTAGGGACAACACCGGGGAGCTGTTTTTT
TRBD1 | TRBJ1-1 | . | TRBV5-1 | CASSGGQGMAEAFF | TGCGCCAGCAGCGGGGGACAGGGGATGGCTGAAGCTTTCTTT
TRBD1 | TRBJ2-3 | . | TRBV23-1 | CASSHLTGGSDTQYF | TGCGCCAGCAGTCACCTTACAGGGGGCTCAGATACGCAGTATTTT
. | TRBJ2-1 | . | TRBV6-5 | CASSYAGLLGPNEQFF | TGTGCCAGCAGTTACGCGGGACTCCTAGGTCCCAATGAGCAGTTCTTC
TRBD2 | TRBJ2-7 | once | TRBV7-9 | CSSSLVRLAGAYEQYF | TGTTCCAGCAGCTTAGTTCGGCTAGCGGGGGCCTACGAGCAGTACTTC
. | TRBJ1-3 | . | TRBV9 | CASSVVGHSGNTIYF | TGTGCCAGCAGCGTAGTAGGACACTCTGGAAACACCATATATTTT
. | TRBJ2-1 | . | TRBV20-1 | CSAHGNEQFF | TGCAGTGCTCACGGCAATGAGCAGTTCTTC
. | TRBJ2-7 | . | TRBV7-9 | CASSFGQTYEQYF | TGTGCCAGCAGCTTCGGACAGACCTACGAGCAGTACTTC
. | TRBJ1-1 | few | TRBV7-6 | CASRAGALVAEAFF | TGTGCCAGCAGGGCAGGGGCATTAGTGGCTGAAGCTTTCTTT
. | TRBJ2-7 | . | TRBV27 | CASSLGAGSSYEQYF | TGTGCCAGCAGTTTAGGGGCGGGGAGCTCCTACGAGCAGTACTTC
TRBD2 | TRBJ2-2 | . | TRBV30 | CAWSRGRGYTGELFF | TGTGCCTGGAGTCGCGGGAGGGGGTACACCGGGGAGCTGTTTTTT
. | TRBJ2-7 | . | TRBV7-9 | CASSFSGRSSYEQYF | TGTGCCAGCAGCTTCAGCGGGCGTAGCTCCTACGAGCAGTACTTC
. | TRBJ2-1 | once | TRBV7-6 | CASSLVESYNEQFF | TGTGCCAGCAGCTTAGTAGAATCCTACAATGAGCAGTTCTTC
. | TRBJ1-1 | . | TRBV5-1 | CASSLVDLNTEAFF | TGCGCCAGCAGCCTAGTTGACTTGAACACTGAAGCTTTCTTT
. | TRBJ2-7 | . | TRBV7-2 | CASSLVQVVTYEQYF | TGTGCCAGCAGCTTAGTCCAGGTAGTCACCTACGAGCAGTACTTC
. | TRBJ2-1 | . | TRBV4-3 | CASSQDSGPYNEQFF | TGCGCCAGCAGCCAAGACTCAGGGCCCTACAATGAGCAGTTCTTC
. | TRBJ1-1 | few | TRBV7-2 | CASSPRMDTEAFF | TGTGCCAGCAGCCCGAGGATGGACACTGAAGCTTTCTTT